This T cell receptor (beta chain) originates from a study of breast tumors, draining lymph nodes, adjacent tissues (dated by TCRdb to about 2016). In terms of the full investigation: In breast cancer patients, the study compared the TCR beta repertoires of tumor, adjacent nontumor tissue and axillary lymph nodes. In human breast cancer, the study set out to evaluate how tumor, surrounding tissue and draining lymph node repertoires relate to one another and whether T cells may move between these sites. Summary of the overall study and its limitations: Tumor and nontumor tissue repertoires were found to be significantly more similar in luminal-like than in basal-like breast cancer. Rather than being directly demonstrated, the conclusion that tumor T cells originate in lymph nodes was presented as consistent with a hypothesis. Tumor T-cell repertoires showed less diversity than lymph node repertoires and more diversity than nontumor tissue repertoires, and tumor T-cell repertoires showed preferential V and J gene usage. The data were considered consistent with the idea that most tumor T cells come from the lymph node and then expand in tumor tissue.

The listed sequencing device is Illumina HiSeq 2000. TCR beta chain libraries were generated by multiplex PCR amplification. The amplified TCR beta chain products were analyzed by high-throughput sequencing. The raw public data were reprocessed by TCRdb itself: fastp quality trimming at Q25, MiXCR clonotype calling, in-frame beta chains only. Each entry merges the rows of one CDR3 protein and shows their most common DNA and genes. The sample includes roughly 86,000 distinct CDR3 sequences, with approximately 20% observed a single time. The ten largest clones take up 2% to 2.5% of the sample. Lymph node samples were obtained from the axillary draining lymph nodes of breast cancer patients. V loses 4 bases of germline sequence and J loses 3 bases, and the interval between the two ends is 10 bases. CDR1 and CDR2 (DFQATT, SNEGSKA) derive from the germline V gene (reference sequence). The CDR3 has 13 amino acids, counting the end cysteine and phenylalanine. Of all the DNA, just the CDR3 is kept, 39 bases in frame from base 1.

This clonotype showed up many times. Its specific antigen is unknown. Base qualities were left out, and no much larger clone turns up one base away. The rearrangement combines TRBV20-1 with TRBJ2-1; the D gene is perhaps TRBD2, from 5 matching bases. The source material was axillary lymph node tissue. The origin of this receptor is a female donor with breast cancer. Some clones in this sample may be carry-over from other donors' samples. In nucleotide form, the sequence is TGCAGTGCTATAGCGACACTCTACAATGAGCAGTTCTTC. It translates to CSAIATLYNEQFF.